This T cell receptor beta chain was observed in a study of T cells in Graves' hyperthyroidism and ophthalmopathy. There are many counts of this clonotype. Germline CDR1 SGHTA, CDR2 FQGTGA. The V end was cut by 5 bases, the J end by 6 bases, with 17 bases between. The CDR3 spans 15 residues. TCR beta CDR3 region amplification was performed from RNA transcripts. HTBI primers were the set used in a first-round RT-PCR of the TCR CDR3. MiXCR, run by TCRdb on the multiplex PCR reads, gives a single entry per CDR3 protein. The data hold approximately 320,000 distinct CDR3 sequences, with approximately 16% observed a single time.

The sample comprised blood. The source of this sequence is a man aged 25-45 years with Graves' hyperthyroidism. The chain combines TRBV7-3 with TRBJ2-1; D is perhaps TRBD2 (5 bases). For the CDR3, the DNA is TGTGCCAGCAGCCAAGGCGGGTCCAGTGCCAATGAGCAGTTCTTC. Protein sequence: CASSQGGSSANEQFF.